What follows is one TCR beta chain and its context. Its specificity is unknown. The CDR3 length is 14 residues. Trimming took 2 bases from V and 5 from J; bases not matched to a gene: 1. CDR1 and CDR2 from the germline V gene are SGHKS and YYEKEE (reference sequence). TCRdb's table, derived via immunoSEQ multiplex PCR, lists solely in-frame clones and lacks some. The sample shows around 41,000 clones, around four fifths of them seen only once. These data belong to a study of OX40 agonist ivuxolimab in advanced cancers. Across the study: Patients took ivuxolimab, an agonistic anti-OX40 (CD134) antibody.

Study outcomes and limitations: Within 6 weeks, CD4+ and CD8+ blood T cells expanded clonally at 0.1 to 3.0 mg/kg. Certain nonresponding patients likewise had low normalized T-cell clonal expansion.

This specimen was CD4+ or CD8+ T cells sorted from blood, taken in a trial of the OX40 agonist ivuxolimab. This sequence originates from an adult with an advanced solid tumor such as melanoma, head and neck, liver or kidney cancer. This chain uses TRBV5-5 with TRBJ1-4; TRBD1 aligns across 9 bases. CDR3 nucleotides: TGTGCCAGCAGCTTCGGGACAGGGAATGAAAAACTGTTTTTT. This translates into CASSFGTGNEKLFF. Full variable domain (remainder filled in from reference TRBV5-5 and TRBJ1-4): DAGVTQSPTHLIKTRGQQVTLRCSPISGHKSVSWYQQVLGQGPQFIFQYYEKEERGRGNFPDRFSARQFPNYSSELNVNALLLGDSALYLCASSFGTGNEKLFFGSGTQLSVL.